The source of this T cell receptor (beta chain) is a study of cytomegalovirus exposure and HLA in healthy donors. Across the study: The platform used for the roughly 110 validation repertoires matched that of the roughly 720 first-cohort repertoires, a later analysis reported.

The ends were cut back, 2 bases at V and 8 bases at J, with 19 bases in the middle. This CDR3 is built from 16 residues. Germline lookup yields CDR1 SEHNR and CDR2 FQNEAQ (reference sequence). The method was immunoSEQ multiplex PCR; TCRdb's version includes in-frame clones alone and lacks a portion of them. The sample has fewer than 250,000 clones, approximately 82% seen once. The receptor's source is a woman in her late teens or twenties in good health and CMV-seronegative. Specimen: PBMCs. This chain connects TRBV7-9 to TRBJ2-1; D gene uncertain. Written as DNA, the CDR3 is TGTGCCAGCAGCTTACCCCTCGTGTCTAGTGGGTATGAGCAGTTCTTC. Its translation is CASSLPLVSSGYEQFF.